The 30 T cell receptor beta chains given below trace back to one sample, sequenced in a study of blood T cells in healthy people across ages. For the second PCR, which ran for about 6 to 11 cycles, a sample-barcoded 5' primer and a J-beta primer mix were used. MiXCR, applied by TCRdb to the 5' RACE reads, yields one record per CDR3 protein. Of approximately 700,000 distinct CDR3 sequences in the sample, about a third are singletons; the top ten hold 15%. Sample: blood. The receptors stem from a woman over 75 in good health.

This clonotype was detected ten times or more. The genes are TRBV7-2 and TRBJ1-6; 7 bases line up with TRBD1. This CDR3 is 15 amino acids long. With V trimmed by 8 bases and J by 7 bases, 11 bases remained unmatched. Germline assignment: CDR1 SGHTA and CDR2 FQGNSA. In nucleotides, the CDR3 is TGTGCCAGCGGATTACGGGGACAGCCCAATTCACCCCTCCACTTT. This codes for CASGLRGQPNSPLHF.

This clonotype was seen repeatedly, ten times or more. The rearrangement joins TRBV7-3 to TRBJ2-1; the D call may be TRBD1 or TRBD2 (5 bases each). Germline V gene sequence: CDR1 SGHTA, CDR2 FQGTGA. The CDR3 contains 16 residues. V shed 5 bases and J shed 5 bases, with 19 bases lying between them. In DNA, the CDR3 is TGTGCCAGCAGCCCCCGGGGACGTAGTATGGACAATGAGCAGTTCTTC. Translating it yields CASSPRGRSMDNEQFF.

The CDR3 coding sequence is TGTGCCAGCAGCGCGACTAGGGCGTATGCCTACGAGCAGTACTTC. Protein product: CASSATRAYAYEQYF. The rearrangement joins TRBV3-1 to TRBJ2-7, with D possibly TRBD2 on 6 matching bases. Germline CDR1 reads LGHDT; CDR2 reads YNNKEL (reference sequence). The CDR3 covers 15 residues. The ends were cut back, 5 bases at V and 2 bases at J, with 16 bases in the middle.

This clonotype was picked up a small number of times. A clone one base away is much larger, so this may be a read error. The genes are TRBV30 and TRBJ2-5, with D tentatively TRBD2 (7 bases). CDR3 length: 15 amino acids. CDR1 is GTSNPN and CDR2 is SVGIG in the germline V gene (reference sequence). The V gene lost 8 bases and the J gene lost 1 base, with 20 bases spanning the gap. CDR3 sequence (DNA): TGTGCCACCAAGGGGGGGAGGGTCATCCAAGAGACCCAGTACTTC. The encoded protein is CATKGGRVIQETQYF.

As to this clonotype: Relative to the germline gene, one junction end is altered; a read error may explain this. The chain has TRBV7-2 and TRBJ2-3, with D possibly matching TRBD2 (5 bases). CDR3 length: 15 amino acids. Germline V CDR1 and CDR2: SGHTA, FQGNSA. The CDR3 loop reads CASSHRRGSTDTRYF. The CDR3 DNA reads TGTGCCAGCAGCCACCGACGGGGTAGCACAGATACGCGGTATTTT. The whole variable domain, remainder taken from reference TRBV7-2 and TRBJ2-3, is GAGVSQSPSNKVTEKGKDVELRCDPISGHTALYWYRQSLGQGLEFLIYFQGNSAPDKSGLPSDRFSAERTGGSVSTLTIQRTQQEDSAVYLCASSHRRGSTDTRYFGPGTRLTVL.

The chain carries TRBV12-3 or TRBV12-4 and TRBJ2-1; D is uncertain. The J call may be faulty, since TRBJ2-7 better matches the DNA end. CDR3 size: 14 residues. CDR3 sequence reads: CASTHWMKGNEQYF. CDR3 DNA sequence: TGTGCCAGCACACACTGGATGAAAGGCAATGAGCAGTACTTC.

As to this clonotype: This may come from a read error, since a much larger clone is one base off. The chain links TRBV12-3 or TRBV12-4 to TRBJ2-1; 9 bases align to TRBD2. The CDR3 length is 15 residues. Trimming at V came to 6 bases and at J to 1 base, leaving 4 bases not matched to a gene. Here the CDR3 DNA reads TGTGCCAGCAGAACGCGGGGGGGGTCCTACAATGAGCAGTTCTTC. Residues: CASRTRGGSYNEQFF.

The chain employs TRBV20-1 and TRBJ1-6; D gene ambiguous. Germline loops: CDR1 DFQATT, CDR2 SNEGSKA (reference sequence). This CDR3 comprises 16 residues. The V end lost 3 bases, the J end lost 7 bases, and 19 bases lay between the germline ends. Here the CDR3 reads CSARGSVGLTNSPLHF. CDR3 DNA sequence: TGCAGTGCTAGGGGTTCTGTGGGTTTAACCAATTCACCCCTCCACTTT.

The rearrangement links TRBV12-3 or TRBV12-4 to TRBJ2-3; D gene uncertain. The ends were cut back, 6 bases at V and 0 bases at J, with 7 bases in the middle. The CDR3 sequence is 13 residues long. The CDR3 nucleotides are TGTGCCAGCAGAGTCCCTAGCACAGATACGCAGTATTTT. This sequence encodes CASRVPSTDTQYF.

This clonotype was seen ten or more times. V usage is TRBV25-1 and J usage is TRBJ2-3, with TRBD2 matching 7 bases. CDR1 is MGHDK, CDR2 SYGVNS, per germline. CDR3 length: 15 residues. With 5 bases clipped from V and 5 bases from J, the junction kept 10 bases outside the gene matches. The CDR3 DNA is TGTGCCAGCAGTCCTGGGGGTGGGAGGGGAGATACGCAGTATTTT. Encoded protein: CASSPGGGRGDTQYF.

This clonotype was seen ten or more times. The chain couples TRBV25-1 to TRBJ2-3, with a possible D match to TRBD1 (6 bases). Trimming removed 8 bases at V and 1 base at J, with 10 bases between. This CDR3 has 13 amino acids. Per the germline V gene, CDR1 is MGHDK and CDR2 is SYGVNS. The DNA for the CDR3 is TGTGCCAGCGGGGGCCGGGGCACAGATACGCAGTATTTT. Protein sequence: CASGGRGTDTQYF.

CDR3 amino acids: CASSSSARKLANTGELFF. The CDR3, as DNA: TGCGCCAGCAGCTCGTCGGCGAGGAAACTGGCGAACACCGGGGAGCTGTTTTTT. The chain is built from TRBV4-3 and TRBJ2-2; D is unresolved. Germline V CDR1 and CDR2: LGHNA, YSLEER. CDR3 length equals 18 residues. V dropped 5 bases and J dropped 0 bases, with 19 bases sitting between them.

V is TRBV3-1 and J is TRBJ2-1; 8 bases agree with TRBD1. Germline CDR1 is LGHDT and CDR2 is YNNKEL (reference sequence). Trimming took 6 bases from V and 7 from J; bases not matched to a gene: 2. The CDR3 length is 12 residues. CDR3 nucleotide sequence: TGTGCCAGCAGGACAGGGGTGAATGAGCAGTTCTTC. The encoded protein is CASRTGVNEQFF.

This clonotype was detected many times. The rearrangement uses TRBV6-5 and TRBJ2-7; D not resolved. The germline CDR1 and CDR2 sequences are MNHEY and SVGAGI. Trimming stripped 0 bases from V and 1 base from J, with 4 bases between. The CDR3 is made up of 13 amino acids. CDR3: CASSYSGSYEQYF. DNA for the CDR3: TGTGCCAGCAGTTACTCGGGGTCCTACGAGCAGTACTTC.

The V call is TRBV6-1, the J call TRBJ2-1; 7 nucleotides align to TRBD1. The germline gives CDR1 MNHNS, CDR2 SASEGT. V was clipped by 7 bases and J by 6 bases; unmatched bases: 6. The CDR3 runs 13 residues. The CDR3 coding sequence is TGTGCCAGCAAAAGACAGGGAAGCAATGAGCAGTTCTTC. Translating gives CASKRQGSNEQFF.

V is TRBV30 and J is TRBJ1-1; no definite D call. Germline values: CDR1 GTSNPN, CDR2 SVGIG (reference sequence). This CDR3 contains 11 residues. Trimming took off 5 bases at V and 1 base at J, with 5 bases between the two ends. The CDR3 bases are TGTGCCTGGGGCGGGAACACTGAAGCTTTCTTT. Translation: CAWGGNTEAFF. The variable domain in full, with the rest retrieved from reference TRBV30 and TRBJ1-1, is SQTIHQWPATLVQPVGSPLSLECTVEGTSNPNLYWYRQAAGRGLQLLFYSVGIGQISSEVPQNLSASRPQDRQFILSSKKLLLSDSGFYLCAWGGNTEAFFGQGTRLTVV.

V is TRBV10-3 and J is TRBJ2-7; TRBD1 matches at 7 bases. The germline V gene has CDR1 ENHRY and CDR2 SYGVKD. There are 18 residues in the CDR3. The V and J ends lost 0 bases and 0 bases, in that order; junction bases with no gene match: 11. For the CDR3, the DNA is TGTGCCATCAGTGAGTCTTTAGGGACAGCCGACCTCTCCTACGAGCAGTACTTC. Translating gives CAISESLGTADLSYEQYF.

This clonotype was detected many times. The CDR3 reads CSARAGRYGYTF. Written as DNA, the CDR3 is TGCAGTGCTAGGGCTGGACGGTATGGCTACACCTTC. The chain combines TRBV20-1 with TRBJ1-2; the D is unclear. The V end lost 3 bases, the J end lost 5 bases, and 10 bases lay between the germline ends. The CDR3 spans 12 residues. CDR1 is DFQATT and CDR2 is SNEGSKA in the germline V gene (reference sequence).

The chain joins TRBV7-2 to TRBJ2-3; no definite D call. CDR1 SGHTA and CDR2 FQGNSA come from the germline V gene. The length of the CDR3 is 15 residues. V lost 0 bases to trimming and J lost 4 bases, with 11 bases between them. Here the CDR3 reads CASSLARFSPDTQYF. Written as DNA, the CDR3 is TGTGCCAGCAGCTTAGCGAGATTTAGCCCAGATACGCAGTATTTT.

This clonotype was picked up many times. The genes are TRBV4-2 and TRBJ2-1; TRBD2 is a possible D gene (7 bases). Germline values: CDR1 LGHNA, CDR2 YNFKEQ. The CDR3 has 15 residues. With 1 base removed from V and 5 bases from J, the gap between germline ends came to 12 bases. CDR3 DNA sequence: TGTGCCAGCAGCCAAGGCGGGGGCCGCCACAATGAGCAGTTCTTC. Its protein is CASSQGGGRHNEQFF.

Ten or more counts support this clonotype. The chain couples TRBV5-6 to TRBJ2-6; possibly TRBD1 for D (5 bases). The germline gives CDR1 SGHDT, CDR2 YYEEEE. There are 15 residues in the CDR3. Trimming shortened V by 2 bases and J by 4 bases, and 10 bases separated the two germline ends. The DNA of the CDR3 is TGTGCCAGCAGCTTCAGGGTTACCGGGGCCAACGTCCTGACTTTC. Translating gives CASSFRVTGANVLTF.

This clonotype occurred a few times. This rearrangement joins TRBV7-3 to TRBJ2-2, with D possibly TRBD2 on 5 matching bases. Germline V CDR1 and CDR2: SGHTA, FQGTGA. The CDR3 length is 16 residues. V lost 4 bases and J lost 5, with 17 bases in between. In DNA, the CDR3 is TGTGCCAGCAGCTCGCGGCGAGGAGGCGCAACCGGGGAGCTGTTTTTT. This sequence encodes CASSSRRGGATGELFF. Filled out from reference TRBV7-3 and TRBJ2-2, the complete variable domain reads GAGVSQTPSNKVTEKGKYVELRCDPISGHTALYWYRQSLGQGPEFLIYFQGTGAADDSGLPNDRFFAVRPEGSVSTLKIQRTERGDSAVYLCASSSRRGGATGELFFGEGSRLTVL.

This clonotype was recorded at least ten times. The gene calls are TRBV20-1 and TRBJ2-1, with 9 bases identical to TRBD2. There are 14 residues in the CDR3. Trimming removed 6 bases from V and 10 bases from J; junction bases left unmatched: 13. From germline, CDR1 is DFQATT and CDR2 SNEGSKA (reference sequence). CDR3 sequence: CSARSGTSLGEQFF. The CDR3 DNA is TGCAGTGCCCGCTCCGGGACTAGCCTGGGAGAGCAGTTCTTC.

This clonotype has a count of ten or more. V and J are TRBV28 and TRBJ1-2, with 7 bases that match TRBD1. This CDR3 contains 13 residues. Germline values: CDR1 MDHEN, CDR2 SYDVKM. V trimming: 6 bases; J trimming: 5 bases; junction bases outside the gene matches: 6. The CDR3 bases are TGTGCCAGCAGCGACAGGGCCCTATATGGCTACACCTTC. This translates into CASSDRALYGYTF.

The sample holds many counts of this clonotype. The chain is built from TRBV5-1 and TRBJ2-1, with a tentative D call TRBD2 (6 bases). The V and J ends lost 3 bases and 7 bases respectively, with 11 bases between them. The CDR3 has 13 amino acids. The germline V gene has CDR1 SGHRS and CDR2 YFSETQ. The CDR3 DNA reads as TGCGCCAGCAGCTGGAGACTAGAAAATGAGCAGTTCTTC. This gives the protein CASSWRLENEQFF.

The chain employs TRBV12-3 or TRBV12-4 and TRBJ1-2, with TRBD1 identical over 7 bases. The CDR3 spans 14 residues. J lost 3 bases, V lost 6 bases, and 7 bases had no gene match. Here the CDR3 reads CASRNRGADYGYTF. The CDR3 DNA reads as TGTGCCAGCAGGAACAGGGGAGCCGACTATGGCTACACCTTC.

This clonotype was detected only a few times. A much larger clone lies one base from this, so it may be a read error. V usage is TRBV29-1 and J usage is TRBJ2-7; D gene uncertain. The CDR3 totals 14 residues. Germline CDR1 is SQVTM and CDR2 is ANQGSEA. Trimming left V 4 bases short and J 7 bases short, with 20 bases between. The CDR3 DNA reads TGCAGCGTTGGGGAACGAGCTCGCGGCAATGAGCAGTACTTC. Protein product: CSVGERARGNEQYF.

Concerning this clonotype itself: At one of its ends the junction is not consistent with the germline gene, which may arise from a read error. The V call is TRBV6-5, the J call TRBJ2-7; D could derive from TRBD1 or TRBD2 (5 bases each). Germline V gene sequence: CDR1 MNHEY, CDR2 SVGAGI. This CDR3 region has 14 residues. The CDR3 protein is CASSNSGQTYEQYF. CDR3 in DNA: TGTGCCAGCAGTAACTCGGGGCAGACCTACGAGCAGTACTTC.

The gene calls are TRBV20-1 and TRBJ2-1, with 7 bases aligning to TRBD1. Germline CDR1 DFQATT, CDR2 SNEGSKA (reference sequence). This CDR3 contains 13 residues. V lost 5 bases to trimming and J lost 4 bases; unmatched junction nucleotides: 5. As DNA, the CDR3 is TGCAGTGCTTCGAGACAGGGATACAATGAGCAGTTCTTC. Translation: CSASRQGYNEQFF.

The chain is built from TRBV9 and TRBJ1-6, with D perhaps TRBD1 (6 bases). Germline lookup yields CDR1 SGDLS and CDR2 YYNGEE. With 4 bases removed from V and 8 bases from J, the gap between germline ends came to 13 bases. The CDR3 covers 14 residues. Here the CDR3 reads CASSFSGADSPLHF. DNA of the CDR3: TGTGCCAGCAGCTTCTCGGGGGCGGATTCACCCCTCCACTTT. Looking up the rest from reference TRBV9 and TRBJ1-6 gives the full variable domain: DSGVTQTPKHLITATGQRVTLRCSPRSGDLSVYWYQQSLDQGLQFLIQYYNGEERAKGNILERFSAQQFPDLHSELNLSSLELGDSALYFCASSFSGADSPLHFGNGTRLTVT.